The sequence of this T cell receptor (beta chain) was determined in a study of T cell changes during pregnancy in multiple sclerosis. The germline V and J ends were trimmed by 2 bases and 0 bases, with 8 bases remaining between them. Germline V gene sequence: CDR1 MGHRA, CDR2 YSYEKL. The CDR3 has 15 amino acids. The repertoire was sequenced with immunoSEQ multiplex PCR; TCRdb's copy has only in-frame clones and lacks some. The top ten hold roughly 5% of the sample, which has about 49,000 clones, roughly 90% seen once. The V gene is TRBV4-1, the J gene TRBJ1-3; D uncertain. This sequence originates from a female donor in good health, enrolled as a control in a pregnancy study. Sequencing was performed on peripheral blood, taken after pregnancy. The chain's CDR3 is CASSQRGPSGNTIYF. The CDR3 nucleotides are TGCGCCAGCAGCCAACGGGGTCCCTCTGGAAACACCATATATTTT.